This TCR beta chain is drawn from a study of blood T cell repertoires in COVID-19. Cohort assignment relied on participant-reported clinical history. V shed 2 bases, J shed 0 bases, and the junction held 3 bases outside the gene matches. This CDR3 contains 15 residues. Measured with immunoSEQ multiplex PCR; TCRdb has only the in-frame clones, and not every one. Among fewer than 400,000 clones listed, roughly 90% were seen once. The chain employs TRBV5-3 and TRBJ2-3; the match to TRBD1 covers 7 bases. TRBV5-3 is reported as an ORF; its role is uncertain. This sequence was found in a young woman who had recovered from COVID-19. Input material: PBMCs or T cells enriched from blood (not recorded which). The CDR3 is CARSFDRASTDTQYF. CDR3 coding DNA: TGTGCCAGAAGCTTTGACAGGGCGAGCACAGATACGCAGTATTTT.